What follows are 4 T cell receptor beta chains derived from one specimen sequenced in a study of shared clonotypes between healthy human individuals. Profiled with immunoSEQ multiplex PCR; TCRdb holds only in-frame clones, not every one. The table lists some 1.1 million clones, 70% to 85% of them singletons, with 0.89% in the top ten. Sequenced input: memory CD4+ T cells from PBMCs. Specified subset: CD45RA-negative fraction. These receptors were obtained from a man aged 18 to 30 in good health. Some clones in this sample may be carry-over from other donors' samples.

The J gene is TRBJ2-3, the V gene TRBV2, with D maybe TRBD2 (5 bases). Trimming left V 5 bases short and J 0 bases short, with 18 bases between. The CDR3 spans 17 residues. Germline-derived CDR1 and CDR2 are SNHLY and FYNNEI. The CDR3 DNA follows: TGTGCCAGCAGTTGGTTCTCAGGACTGGCTAGCACAGATACGCAGTATTTT. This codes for CASSWFSGLASTDTQYF.

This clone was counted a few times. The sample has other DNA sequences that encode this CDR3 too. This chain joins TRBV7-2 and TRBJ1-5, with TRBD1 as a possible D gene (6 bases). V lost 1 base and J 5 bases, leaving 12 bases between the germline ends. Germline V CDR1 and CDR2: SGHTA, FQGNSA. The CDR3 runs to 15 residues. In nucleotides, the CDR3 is TGTGCCAGCAGCTTAGTAGGGCAGGGGTATCAGCCCCAGCATTTT. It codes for CASSLVGQGYQPQHF.

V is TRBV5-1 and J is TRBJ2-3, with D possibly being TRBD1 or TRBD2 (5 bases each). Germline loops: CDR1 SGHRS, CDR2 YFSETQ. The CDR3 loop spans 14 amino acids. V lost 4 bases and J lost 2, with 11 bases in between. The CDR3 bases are TGCGCCAGCAGCATAGGGGACCCCACAGATACGCAGTATTTT. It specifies CASSIGDPTDTQYF.

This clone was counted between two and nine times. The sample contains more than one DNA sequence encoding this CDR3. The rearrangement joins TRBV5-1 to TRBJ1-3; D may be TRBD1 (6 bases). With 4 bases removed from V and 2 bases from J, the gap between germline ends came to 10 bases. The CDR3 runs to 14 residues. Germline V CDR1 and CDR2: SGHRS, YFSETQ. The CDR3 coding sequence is TGCGCCAGCAGCCCCCAGGGGACTGGAAACACCATATATTTT. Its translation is CASSPQGTGNTIYF.